The 13 T cell receptor beta chains below come from one sample, sequenced in a study of cytomegalovirus exposure and HLA in healthy donors. The PCR employed 60 Vbeta primers together with 13 Jbeta primers. The table came from immunoSEQ multiplex PCR; TCRdb's copy has only in-frame clones and leaves some out. This listing includes 45,000 to 55,000 clones. The sequencing sample was made of PBMCs. The receptors here all came from a male donor in good health and CMV-seropositive.

This chain's CDR3 is CASSLDFTETGYEQYF. CDR3 DNA sequence: TGTGCCAGCAGCTTAGATTTTACAGAGACAGGGTACGAGCAGTACTTC. V is TRBV7-9 and J is TRBJ2-7, with TRBD1 identical over 7 bases. V lost 1 base to trimming and J lost 4 bases; unmatched junction nucleotides: 10. Germline V gene data show CDR1 as SEHNR and CDR2 as FQNEAQ (reference sequence). This CDR3 is built from 16 residues.

This chain joins TRBV7-6 and TRBJ2-2; 9 bases agree with TRBD2. Losses at the gene ends were 6 bases for V and 1 base for J; bases not matched to a gene: 15. The germline gives CDR1 SGHVS, CDR2 FNYEAQ. The CDR3 spans 19 residues. CDR3 nucleotide sequence: TGTGCCAGCAGACCCGGGCGTGGTAGCGGGGGCGGGAACACCGGGGAGCTGTTTTTT. Translated, it gives CASRPGRGSGGGNTGELFF.

The chain employs TRBV7-9 and TRBJ1-2; 10 nucleotides match TRBD1. The CDR3 is 14 amino acids. Germline V lookup: CDR1 SEHNR, CDR2 FQNEAQ (reference sequence). With V trimmed by 2 bases and J by 8 bases, 5 bases remained unmatched. CDR3 coding DNA: TGTGCCAGCAGCTTAACCGGACAGGGGGGAGGCTACACCTTC. It specifies CASSLTGQGGGYTF.

The chain recombines TRBV7-2 with TRBJ2-1; a weak D match, TRBD2 (6 bases). Trimming took off 0 bases at V and 10 bases at J, with 16 bases between the two ends. Germline CDR1 reads SGHTA; CDR2 reads FQGNSA. CDR3 length equals 15 residues. CDR3 sequence (DNA): TGTGCCAGCAGCTTAGCTATAGCGGCCCCTGTGGAGCAGTTCTTC. Protein product: CASSLAIAAPVEQFF.

V is TRBV20-1 and J is TRBJ1-2; D gene unclear. CDR3 size: 10 residues. From germline, CDR1 is DFQATT and CDR2 SNEGSKA (reference sequence). V was clipped by 7 bases and J by 8 bases, with 11 bases between them. The CDR3 sequence is CSVWAAGYTF. The CDR3 DNA sequence: TGCAGTGTTTGGGCAGCCGGCTACACCTTC.

CDR3 DNA sequence: TGTGCAAGTCGCTCCAACTATACAGGGAGATCTAATTTTCAGCCCCAGCATTTT. Translation gives CASRSNYTGRSNFQPQHF. The chain links TRBV12-2 to TRBJ1-5; the table's D call TRBD1 went unverified against the DNA. TRBV12-2 is a listed pseudogene. The CDR3 extends over 18 amino acids.

The rearrangement uses TRBV5-5 and TRBJ2-1; 9 nucleotides line up with TRBD2. V dropped 2 bases and J dropped 2; count of bases not matched to a gene: 8. The CDR3 totals 17 residues. CDR1 and CDR2 from the germline V gene are SGHKS and YYEKEE (reference sequence). This CDR3 is CASSFPTSGLTYNEQFF. CDR3 nucleotide sequence: TGTGCCAGCAGCTTTCCGACTAGCGGACTTACCTACAATGAGCAGTTCTTC.

V usage is TRBV18 and J usage is TRBJ1-2, with 9 nucleotides matching TRBD1. Per germline, CDR1 KGHSH and CDR2 LQKENI. The CDR3 covers 17 residues. J lost 3 bases, V lost 4 bases, and 12 bases had no gene match. The DNA for the CDR3 is TGTGCCAGCTCACTTACCGGGACAGGGTCGATAGACTATGGCTACACCTTC. This codes for CASSLTGTGSIDYGYTF.

The genes are TRBV4-3 and TRBJ2-2, with 11 bases matching TRBD2. CDR1 LGHNA and CDR2 YSLEER come from the germline V gene. Trimming removed 0 bases from V and 4 bases from J; junction bases left unmatched: 7. The CDR3 totals 18 residues. CDR3 coding DNA: TGCGCCAGCAGCCAAGAAGTTAGCGGGGGGGCCTCCACCGGGGAGCTGTTTTTT. This translates into CASSQEVSGGASTGELFF.

V and J are TRBV6-5 and TRBJ1-5; 7 bases fit TRBD1. Losses at the gene ends were 8 bases for V and 4 bases for J; bases not matched to a gene: 8. Germline V gene data show CDR1 as MNHEY and CDR2 as SVGAGI. The CDR3 is 14 amino acids. Here the CDR3 DNA reads TGTGCCAGCCCCGAGACAGGGACGAATCAGCCCCAGCATTTT. Residues: CASPETGTNQPQHF.

This chain links TRBV5-1 with TRBJ1-1; TRBD1 matches at 11 bases. J gave up 6 bases and V 6 bases, and 4 bases lay outside the gene matches. The germline V gene has CDR1 SGHRS and CDR2 YFSETQ. The CDR3 is 13 residues long. The CDR3 here is CASKGQGAAEAFF. CDR3 in DNA: TGCGCCAGCAAAGGACAGGGGGCAGCTGAAGCTTTCTTT.

The chain couples TRBV2 to TRBJ2-1; the match to TRBD1 covers 7 bases. Looked up from germline, CDR1 is SNHLY and CDR2 is FYNNEI. The CDR3 runs 13 residues. V lost 5 bases and J lost 10; bases outside the gene matches: 8. This chain's CDR3 is CASSLAGGMEQFF. The CDR3 DNA follows: TGTGCCAGCAGTCTGGCAGGGGGTATGGAGCAGTTCTTC.

This chain uses TRBV7-9 with TRBJ1-5; 8 nucleotides agree with TRBD1. With 4 bases clipped from V and 5 bases from J, the junction kept 1 base outside the gene matches. This CDR3 has 13 amino acids. Germline assignment: CDR1 SEHNR and CDR2 FQNEAQ (reference sequence). The CDR3 is CASSSQGDQPQHF. For the CDR3, the DNA is TGTGCCAGCAGCTCACAGGGGGATCAGCCCCAGCATTTT.